Below, 10 T cell receptor beta chains from the same sample are listed, as sequenced in a study of T cell responses to AZD1222 COVID-19 vaccine. Libraries were prepared by immunoSEQ multiplex PCR; TCRdb keeps only in-frame clonotypes and omits some of them. The sample gives tens of thousands of clones, 84% of which show up once; roughly 20% is in the top ten. The specimen comprised peripheral blood, sampled on day 0 of AZD1222 vaccination. The receptors here all came from an adult in good health.

The rearrangement uses TRBV30 and TRBJ1-2; D remains ambiguous. V was shortened by 0 bases and J by 8 bases, with 7 bases between the two germline ends. Germline-derived CDR1 and CDR2 are GTSNPN and SVGIG (reference sequence). The CDR3 sequence is 11 residues long. The DNA for the CDR3 is TGTGCCTGGAGTGTTCCGGGGGGCTACACCTTC. Amino acids: CAWSVPGGYTF.

V gene TRBV28 combines with J gene TRBJ2-5; 8 positions agree with TRBD2. Germline CDR1 MDHEN, CDR2 SYDVKM. V shed 6 bases and J 7 bases; nucleotides not matched to a gene: 13. The CDR3 is made up of 15 amino acids. CDR3 in DNA: TGTGCCAGCAGCTCCCCCGGGAGGGAAGAAGGGACCCAGTACTTC. Its protein product is CASSSPGREEGTQYF.

This chain links TRBV7-2 with TRBJ2-2; D unclear. Trimming removed 4 bases at V and 0 bases at J, with 3 bases between. Germline loops: CDR1 SGHTA, CDR2 FQGNSA. The CDR3 loop spans 13 amino acids. The CDR3 DNA reads as TGTGCCAGCAGCTCAGCGAACACCGGGGAGCTGTTTTTT. Residues: CASSSANTGELFF.

The chain carries TRBV28 and TRBJ1-3; D is undetermined. V gave up 3 bases and J gave up 0 bases, with 6 bases separating them. This CDR3 comprises 14 residues. Germline lookup yields CDR1 MDHEN and CDR2 SYDVKM. CDR3 coding DNA: TGTGCCAGCAGTTTCCTCTCCTCTGGAAACACCATATATTTT. Amino acid sequence: CASSFLSSGNTIYF.

The chain links TRBV28 to TRBJ1-1; maybe TRBD1 (6 bases). V lost 8 bases, J lost 0 bases, and 16 bases lay in between. The CDR3 is 15 amino acids. The germline V gene has CDR1 MDHEN and CDR2 SYDVKM. CDR3 DNA: TGTGCCAGCGGCTTGGGGGGGGGCATGAACACTGAAGCTTTCTTT. This sequence encodes CASGLGGGMNTEAFF.

V usage is TRBV7-9 and J usage is TRBJ1-1; TRBD1 agrees at 11 bases. V lost 3 bases, J lost 5 bases, and 2 bases stayed unmatched. Germline assignment: CDR1 SEHNR and CDR2 FQNEAQ (reference sequence). This CDR3 comprises 14 residues. The chain's CDR3 is CASSFGQGATEAFF. For the CDR3, the DNA is TGTGCCAGCAGCTTCGGACAGGGGGCTACTGAAGCTTTCTTT.

V gene TRBV7-9 combines with J gene TRBJ1-1; TRBD1 agrees at 9 bases. Losses at the gene ends were 5 bases for V and 4 bases for J; bases not matched to a gene: 11. This CDR3 has 16 amino acids. Germline V gene sequence: CDR1 SEHNR, CDR2 FQNEAQ (reference sequence). CDR3 nucleotides: TGTGCCAGCAGCCGTCCCGGGACAGGGCCGGGCACTGAAGCTTTCTTT. Amino acids: CASSRPGTGPGTEAFF.

This clone was recorded only once. The rearrangement uses TRBV18 and TRBJ2-6; D ambiguous. In germline, CDR1 is KGHSH, CDR2 LQKENI. The CDR3 sequence is 15 residues long. The V end lost 6 bases, the J end lost 1 base, and 10 bases lay between the germline ends. The CDR3 loop reads CASSLRGSGANVLTF. CDR3 nucleotides: TGTGCCAGCTCCCTACGCGGTTCTGGGGCCAACGTCCTGACTTTC.

V is TRBV11-2 and J is TRBJ2-7, with D perhaps being TRBD1 or TRBD2 (5 bases each). CDR3 length equals 16 residues. Trimming took off 3 bases at V and 1 base at J, with 16 bases between the two ends. CDR1 SGHAT and CDR2 FQNNGV come from the germline V gene. CDR3 in DNA: TGTGCCAGCAGCTTGACAGCGGTCTTAAGGTCCTACGAGCAGTACTTC. As protein: CASSLTAVLRSYEQYF. Full variable domain (outside the CDR3, taken from reference TRBV11-2 and TRBJ2-7): EAGVAQSPRYKIIEKRQSVAFWCNPISGHATLYWYQQILGQGPKLLIQFQNNGVVDDSQLPKDRFSAERLKGVDSTLKIQPAKLEDSAVYLCASSLTAVLRSYEQYFGPGTRLTVT.

The V and J genes are TRBV19 and TRBJ1-4; D remains unclear. Germline V gives CDR1 LNHDA, CDR2 SQIVND (reference sequence). This CDR3 comprises 13 residues. The germline V and J ends were trimmed by 1 base and 3 bases, with 3 bases remaining between them. The CDR3 sequence is CASSIVANEKLFF. The CDR3, as DNA: TGTGCCAGTAGTATAGTTGCTAATGAAAAACTGTTTTTT.